These 19 T cell receptor beta chains came from one sample sequenced in a study of blood T cell repertoires in COVID-19. The data were produced by immunoSEQ multiplex PCR, yet TCRdb's version contains in-frame clones alone and is incomplete. The table includes roughly 160,000 clones, about 80% detected once. Sequencing was carried out using PBMCs or T cells enriched from blood (not recorded which). These receptors all stem from a man aged 50 or older who had recovered from COVID-19.

The CDR3 loop is CASSLGGQVGEAFF. The CDR3 DNA reads as TGTGCCAGCAGTTTGGGGGGACAGGTCGGTGAAGCTTTCTTT. The rearrangement uses TRBV28 and TRBJ1-1, with 8 bases lining up with TRBD1. The V gene's germline CDR1 is MDHEN and CDR2 SYDVKM. The CDR3 spans 14 residues. The V segment lost 3 bases and the J segment 7 bases; nucleotides outside the gene matches: 7.

This chain's CDR3 is CASSPRRQAANTGELFF. The CDR3 nucleotides read TGTGCCAGCAGCCCGAGGAGACAGGCCGCGAACACCGGGGAGCTGTTTTTT. V and J are TRBV7-8 and TRBJ2-2; D is possibly TRBD1 (6 bases). CDR1 is SGHVS, CDR2 FQNEAQ, per germline. This CDR3 has 17 amino acids. V shed 5 bases and J shed 0 bases, with 16 bases lying between them.

V gene TRBV7-9 combines with J gene TRBJ1-4; D gene uncertain. The length of the CDR3 is 14 residues. Per the germline V gene, CDR1 is SEHNR and CDR2 is FQNEAQ (reference sequence). V lost 4 bases, J lost 5 bases, and 11 bases lay in between. The CDR3 loop is CASSSIDWNEKLFF. The CDR3 DNA reads TGTGCCAGCAGCTCTATCGACTGGAATGAAAAACTGTTTTTT.

This chain uses TRBV14 with TRBJ2-7; a possible D gene is TRBD1 (6 bases). CDR3 length equals 15 residues. V was shortened by 5 bases and J by 2 bases, with 16 bases between the two germline ends. Germline V gene sequence: CDR1 SGHDN, CDR2 FVKESK. The CDR3 sequence is CASSSHSGHTYEQYF. The CDR3 nucleotides read TGTGCCAGCAGCTCGCACTCGGGACACACCTACGAGCAGTACTTC. The full variable domain, in which reference TRBV14 and TRBJ2-7 provide the parts outside the CDR3, is EAGVTQFPSHSVIEKGQTVTLRCDPISGHDNLYWYRRVMGKEIKFLLHFVKESKQDESGMPNNRFLAERTGGTYSTLKVQPAELEDSGVYFCASSSHSGHTYEQYFGPGTRLTVT.

CDR3: CASSLARLAGGQETQYF. In DNA, the CDR3 is TGTGCCAGCAGCTTGGCTCGGCTAGCGGGAGGTCAAGAGACCCAGTACTTC. The gene calls are TRBV5-6 and TRBJ2-5, with 11 nucleotides matching TRBD2. The CDR3 spans 17 residues. Looked up from germline, CDR1 is SGHDT and CDR2 is YYEEEE. V lost 0 bases to trimming and J lost 2 bases; unmatched junction nucleotides: 6. The full variable domain, in which reference TRBV5-6 and TRBJ2-5 provide the parts outside the CDR3, is DAGVTQSPTHLIKTRGQQVTLRCSPKSGHDTVSWYQQALGQGPQFIFQYYEEEERQRGNFPDRFSGHQFPNYSSELNVNALLLGDSALYLCASSLARLAGGQETQYFGPGTRLLVL.

As to this clone: Other nucleotide sequences from this sample produce the same CDR3. The gene calls are TRBV11-3 and TRBJ1-3; TRBD1 agrees at 9 bases. Germline V gives CDR1 SGHNT, CDR2 YENEEA. The CDR3 has 15 residues. Unmatched junction bases numbered 4, after V lost 5 bases and J lost 2 bases. The DNA for the CDR3 is TGTGCCAGCAGCCCAGGACAGGGGCCTGGAAACACCATATATTTT. This codes for CASSPGQGPGNTIYF.

This clone was observed once. V gene TRBV7-2 combines with J gene TRBJ2-5; 11 nucleotides match TRBD2. The J segment lost 5 bases and the V segment lost 5 bases, leaving 4 bases of the junction unmatched. CDR1 is SGHTA, CDR2 FQGNSA, per germline. There are 14 residues in the CDR3. CDR3 sequence reads: CASSPRTSGETQYF. CDR3 bases: TGTGCCAGCAGCCCCCGGACTAGCGGGGAGACCCAGTACTTC.

The chain couples TRBV7-8 to TRBJ1-4; D is possibly TRBD1 (5 bases). Deletions cut 1 base from V and 8 bases from J, with 14 bases between. Per germline, CDR1 SGHVS and CDR2 FQNEAQ. The CDR3 covers 15 residues. Written as DNA, the CDR3 is TGTGCCAGCAGCTTAGACTTAAGCGGGGCAGAAAAACTGTTTTTT. It translates to CASSLDLSGAEKLFF.

The rearrangement links TRBV6-1 to TRBJ2-1; D is unresolved. This CDR3 spans 14 amino acids. Germline CDR1 reads MNHNS; CDR2 reads SASEGT. V was trimmed by 1 base and J by 5 bases, leaving 9 bases between them. The CDR3 region is CASSEVPENNEQFF. The CDR3 region has the DNA TGTGCCAGCAGTGAAGTCCCGGAGAACAATGAGCAGTTCTTC.

The chain couples TRBV28 to TRBJ2-3; 7 bases map to TRBD1. The CDR3 length is 13 residues. V shed 2 bases and J 6 bases; nucleotides not matched to a gene: 2. Germline V gives CDR1 MDHEN, CDR2 SYDVKM. The CDR3 DNA sequence: TGTGCCAGCAGTTTACTACAGGGGGATACGCAGTATTTT. This gives the protein CASSLLQGDTQYF.

The count of this clone is one. The chain joins TRBV5-1 to TRBJ2-3; TRBD2 agrees at 10 bases. Trimming took 0 bases from V and 4 from J; bases not matched to a gene: 5. Looked up from germline, CDR1 is SGHRS and CDR2 is YFSETQ. The CDR3 contains 16 residues. The CDR3 DNA is TGCGCCAGCAGCTTGGACGGGACTAGCGTCCCAGATACGCAGTATTTT. It yields the protein CASSLDGTSVPDTQYF.

The J gene is TRBJ1-5, the V gene TRBV24-1, with D unclear. The CDR3 extends over 15 amino acids. Trimming took off 12 bases at V and 3 bases at J, with 20 bases between the two ends. Germline loops: CDR1 KGHDR, CDR2 SFDVKD. For the CDR3, the DNA is TGTGCCCCCTGGACTTGGTTGCATTACAATCAGCCCCAGCATTTT. Its protein is CAPWTWLHYNQPQHF.

The rearrangement joins TRBV29-1 to TRBJ2-2, with no clear D. CDR3 size: 13 residues. Germline V gene data show CDR1 as SQVTM and CDR2 as ANQGSEA. Trimming cost V 3 bases and J 6 bases, with 11 bases left between them. The CDR3 region is CSVEVKRSGELFF. CDR3 in DNA: TGCAGCGTTGAGGTTAAGCGATCCGGGGAGCTGTTTTTT.

The CDR3 DNA reads TGTGCCAGCGGGGGGACGGAGAAGTTGGCCGGCAACTCCTACGAGCAGTACTTC. Encoded protein: CASGGTEKLAGNSYEQYF. The chain carries TRBV2 and TRBJ2-7; D may be TRBD2 (6 bases). CDR1 is SNHLY, CDR2 FYNNEI, per germline. The V and J ends lost 8 bases and 0 bases respectively, with 26 bases between them. CDR3 size: 18 residues.

The CDR3 region has the DNA TGTGCCAGCACCCAGGGGGGTTCGAGGGCTTTCTTT. Encoded protein: CASTQGGSRAFF. The rearrangement links TRBV3-1 (or the pseudogene TRBV3-2) to TRBJ1-1, with 7 positions matching TRBD1. V shed 7 bases, J shed 11 bases, and the junction held 10 bases outside the gene matches. The length of the CDR3 is 12 residues. Germline CDR1 is LGHDT and CDR2 is YNNKEL (reference sequence).

The chain uses TRBV7-3 and TRBJ1-2; perhaps TRBD1 as D (6 bases). Trimming took off 5 bases at V and 4 bases at J, with 20 bases between the two ends. The germline V gene encodes CDR1 SGHTA and CDR2 FQGTGA. CDR3 length equals 16 residues. In DNA, the CDR3 is TGTGCCAGCAGCCAAACCCCCGGACAGTTCCTCTATGGCTACACCTTC. Protein: CASSQTPGQFLYGYTF.

This clone was seen once. This sequence joins TRBV27 and TRBJ2-7; 8 nucleotides line up with TRBD2. This CDR3 is 14 amino acids long. Germline values: CDR1 MNHEY, CDR2 SMNVEV (reference sequence). The junction had 8 bases not matched to a gene; V was cut back by 4 bases and J by 6 bases. Here the CDR3 DNA reads TGTGCCAGCAGTTCCCCCGGGAGGGCGGTCGAGCAGTACTTC. It codes for CASSSPGRAVEQYF.

This clone was detected only a few times. The V and J genes are TRBV12-3 or TRBV12-4 and TRBJ1-2; D might be TRBD1 (6 bases). The CDR3 extends over 13 amino acids. V lost 6 bases to trimming and J lost 6 bases, with 14 bases between them. CDR3 in DNA: TGTGCCAGCAGGCAAGGACAGCTCCATGGCTACACCTTC. It translates to CASRQGQLHGYTF.

The chain carries TRBV24-1 and TRBJ1-5; 7 bases match TRBD1. The CDR3 has 16 amino acids. Unmatched junction bases numbered 10, after V lost 9 bases and J lost 0 bases. Germline-derived CDR1 and CDR2 are KGHDR and SFDVKD. CDR3 residues: CATGGTAIHSNQPQHF. In nucleotides, the CDR3 is TGTGCCACCGGAGGGACAGCGATACATAGCAATCAGCCCCAGCATTTT.